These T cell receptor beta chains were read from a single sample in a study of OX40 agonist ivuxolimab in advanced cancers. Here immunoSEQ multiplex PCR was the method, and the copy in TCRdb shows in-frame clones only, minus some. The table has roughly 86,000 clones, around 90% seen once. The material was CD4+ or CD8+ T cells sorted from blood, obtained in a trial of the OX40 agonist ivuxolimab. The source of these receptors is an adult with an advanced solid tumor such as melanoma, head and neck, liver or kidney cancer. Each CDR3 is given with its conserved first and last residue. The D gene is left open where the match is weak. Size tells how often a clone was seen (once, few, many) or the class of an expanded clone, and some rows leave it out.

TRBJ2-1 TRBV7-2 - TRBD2 TGTGCCAGCAGCTCTCTAGCGGGAGAAGAGCAGTTCTTC CASSSLAGEEQFF
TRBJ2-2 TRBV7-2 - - TGTGCCAGCAGCTTAGCGGTCTCAGTCGCCGGGGAGCTGTTTTTT CASSLAVSVAGELFF
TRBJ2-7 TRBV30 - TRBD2 TGTGCCTGGGTACCTCTAGCGGGAGGATCCTACGAGCAGTACTTC CAWVPLAGGSYEQYF
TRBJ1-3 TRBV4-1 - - TGCGCCAGCAGCCAGCTTAGACAAGCTGGAAACACCATATATTTT CASSQLRQAGNTIYF
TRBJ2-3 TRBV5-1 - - TGCGCCAGCAGCCGCGACGCTGAGAATACGCAGTATTTT CASSRDAENTQYF
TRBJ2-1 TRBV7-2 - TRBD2 TGTGCCAGCAGCTCCAAGGGGACTAGCGGGAGCGATTACAATGAGCAGTTCTTC CASSSKGTSGSDYNEQFF
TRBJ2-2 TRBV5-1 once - TGCGCCAGCAGCTCCCTGGGGGGATTAGGAACCGGGGAGCTGTTTTTT CASSSLGGLGTGELFF
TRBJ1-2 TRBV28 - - TGTGCCAGTGGAGCAAACTATGGCTACACCTTC CASGANYGYTF
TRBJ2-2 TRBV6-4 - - TGTGCCAGCAACGGGAACACCGGGGAGCTGTTTTTT CASNGNTGELFF
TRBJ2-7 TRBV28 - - TGTGCCAGCAGTTTATGGGTGGATCCCAAAGGGTACGAGCAGTACTTC CASSLWVDPKGYEQYF
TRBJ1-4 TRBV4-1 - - TGCGCCAGCAGCCAAGGAAGGGGACCGAATGAAAAACTGTTTTTT CASSQGRGPNEKLFF
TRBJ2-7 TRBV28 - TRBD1 TGTGCCAGCCGGACAGGGGGATCCTACGAGCAGTACTTC CASRTGGSYEQYF
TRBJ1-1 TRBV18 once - TGTGCCAGCTCACCTCGGTCATTCATAGGGGGCACTGAAGCTTTCTTT CASSPRSFIGGTEAFF
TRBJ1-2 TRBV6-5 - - TGTGCCAGCAGCCCCGTGGACTATGGCTACACCTTC CASSPVDYGYTF
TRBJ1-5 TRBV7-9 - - TGTGCCAGCAGCTCCGGTTTTGCAGGAAATCAGCCCCAGCATTTT CASSSGFAGNQPQHF
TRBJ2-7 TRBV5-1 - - TGCGCCAGCAGCTTGGCCCGTATGGGGGTCTACGAGCAGTACTTC CASSLARMGVYEQYF
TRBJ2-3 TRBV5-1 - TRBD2 TGCGCCAGCAGCTTAAGCGGGAGGGCCCTCACAGATACGCAGTATTTT CASSLSGRALTDTQYF
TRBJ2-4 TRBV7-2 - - TGTGCCAGCAGCACGTCCGGGACTATTCAGTACTTC CASSTSGTIQYF
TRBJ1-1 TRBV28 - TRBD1 TGTGCCAGCAGTTTAGGGACAGTCCCCACTGAAGCTTTCTTT CASSLGTVPTEAFF
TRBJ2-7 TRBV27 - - TGTGCCAGCAGTCCATCTCGCCGGACCAGGTCCGGTACCGAGCAGTACTTC CASSPSRRTRSGTEQYF
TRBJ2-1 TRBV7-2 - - TGTGCCAGCAGCTTGGACTGGACGGATGAGCAGTTCTTC CASSLDWTDEQFF
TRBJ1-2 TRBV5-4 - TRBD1 TGTGCCAGCAGCCCGGGACAGATAAACTATGGCTACACCTTC CASSPGQINYGYTF
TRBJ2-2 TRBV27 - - TGTGCCAGCAGCCCAACTACCGGGGAGCTGTTTTTT CASSPTTGELFF
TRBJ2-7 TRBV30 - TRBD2 TGTGCCTGGAGTGGGACTAGCCCCGAGCAGTACTTC CAWSGTSPEQYF
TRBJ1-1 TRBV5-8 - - TGTGCCAGCAGCTTTCATACCTACCCCATGAACACTGAAGCTTTCTTT CASSFHTYPMNTEAFF
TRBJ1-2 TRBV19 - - TGTGCCAGTAGTATGGACAGAGGAGCCTATGGCTACACCTTC CASSMDRGAYGYTF
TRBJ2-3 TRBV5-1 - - TGCGCCAGCAGCCGTGAAGGCCTTGGAGATACGCAGTATTTT CASSREGLGDTQYF
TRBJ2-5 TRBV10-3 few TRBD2 TGTGCCATCAGAGCGGGAGCGCAAGAGACCCAGTACTTC CAIRAGAQETQYF
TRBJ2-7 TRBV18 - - TGTGCCAGCTCACCGGGACTCCTCTCCTACGAGCAGTACTTC CASSPGLLSYEQYF
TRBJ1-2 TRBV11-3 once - TGTGCCAGCAGCCTTGGAGCAGTCGCCTTTGGGTTAGGAGGCTACACCTTC CASSLGAVAFGLGGYTF
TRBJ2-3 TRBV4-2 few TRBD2 TGTGCCAGCAGTCGGACTAGCAGCACAGATACGCAGTATTTT CASSRTSSTDTQYF
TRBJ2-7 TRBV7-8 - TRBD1 TGTGCCAGCAGCGCACACGGACAGGGCTCCTACGAGCAGTACTTC CASSAHGQGSYEQYF
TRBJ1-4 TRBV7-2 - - TGTGCCAGCAGCTTAGGATGGGGGGAAAAACTGTTTTTT CASSLGWGEKLFF
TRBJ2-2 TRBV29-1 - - TGCAGCGTCGAAACGGGGTCCGGCCTTATTGGCACCGGGGAGCTGTTTTTT CSVETGSGLIGTGELFF
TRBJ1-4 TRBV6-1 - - TGTGCCAGCCAACCACGTAGCAATCCTGAAAAACTGTTTTTT CASQPRSNPEKLFF
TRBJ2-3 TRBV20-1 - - TGCAGTGCTAGGAATGTGGATACGCAGTATTTT CSARNVDTQYF
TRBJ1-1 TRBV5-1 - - TGCGCCAGCAGCTTCGACGGGCTAAACACTGAAGCTTTCTTT CASSFDGLNTEAFF
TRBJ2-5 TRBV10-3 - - TGTGCCATCAGTGGGGCGGGAAGGGAGACCCAGTACTTC CAISGAGRETQYF
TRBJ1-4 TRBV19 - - TGTGCCAGTAGTTTCCGACAGTCGTATAATGAAAAACTGTTTTTT CASSFRQSYNEKLFF
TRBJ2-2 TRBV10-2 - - TGCGCCAGCACTCCCGACCCGTGGACAAACGGGGAGCTGTTTTTT CASTPDPWTNGELFF
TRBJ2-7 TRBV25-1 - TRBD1 TGTGCCAGCAATGGACAGGGTCAAGAGCAGTACTTC CASNGQGQEQYF
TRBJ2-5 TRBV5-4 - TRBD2 TGTGCCAGCAGCTCCGGAGGCCTAGCGGGAGGAGAGACCCAGTACTTC CASSSGGLAGGETQYF